This entry features one TCR beta chain sequence. Some clones are missing from TCRdb's copy, which holds only in-frame ones; the method was immunoSEQ multiplex PCR. Seen here are about 250,000 clones, roughly 87% observed once, and the top ten hold about 3%. This entry belongs to a study of blood T cell repertoires in COVID-19. Turning to the study itself: T cells, B-cell-depleted T cells, or PBMCs supplied cDNA or gDNA.

Germline V lookup: CDR1 PRHDT, CDR2 FYEKMQ (reference sequence). Trimming removed 5 bases from V and 0 bases from J; junction bases left unmatched: 6. The CDR3 loop spans 15 amino acids. The clonotype originates from a man between 18 and 35 years old with active or convalescent COVID-19. Sequenced sample: peripheral blood. The chain uses TRBV13 and TRBJ1-1, with 7 bases identical to TRBD1. CDR3 in DNA: TGTGCCAGCAGCACGCCGACAGGGTTGAACACTGAAGCTTTCTTT. Its translation: CASSTPTGLNTEAFF. The variable domain in full, with the rest retrieved from reference TRBV13 and TRBJ1-1, is AAGVIQSPRHLIKEKRETATLKCYPIPRHDTVYWYQQGPGQDPQFLISFYEKMQSDKGSIPDRFSAQQFSDYHSELNMSSLELGDSALYFCASSTPTGLNTEAFFGQGTRLTVV.